One sample yielded the 31 T cell receptor beta chains listed below, sequenced in a study of cytomegalovirus exposure and HLA in healthy donors. A multiplex PCR was run with 60 Vbeta primers and 13 Jbeta primers. TCRdb's copy holds only in-frame clones and misses some; the assay was immunoSEQ multiplex PCR. The table includes 150,000 to 200,000 clones, 70% to 80% detected once. Sequencing was carried out using PBMCs. These receptors all come from a young woman in good health and CMV-seropositive.

This clone appeared a few times. V and J are TRBV5-1 and TRBJ2-1; TRBD2 might be the D (5 bases). V was cut by 1 base and J by 4 bases, with 12 bases left in between. This CDR3 comprises 15 residues. The V gene's germline CDR1 is SGHRS and CDR2 YFSETQ. This CDR3 is CASSLPEVEYNEQFF. CDR3 bases: TGCGCCAGCAGCTTGCCGGAGGTGGAGTACAATGAGCAGTTCTTC.

The chain is built from TRBV4-1 and TRBJ2-5, with D tentatively TRBD2 (6 bases). Trimming removed 5 bases from V and 0 bases from J, with 13 bases in between. The germline V gene has CDR1 MGHRA and CDR2 YSYEKL. The CDR3 contains 15 residues. DNA of the CDR3: TGCGCCAGCAGCAAGAGCCGGGGGTACCAAGAGACCCAGTACTTC. Encoded protein: CASSKSRGYQETQYF.

The chain has TRBV29-1 and TRBJ1-2; tentative D call: TRBD1 (6 bases). The CDR3 has 11 amino acids. Trimming removed 7 bases at V and 5 bases at J, with 11 bases between. The V gene's germline CDR1 is SQVTM and CDR2 ANQGSEA. The CDR3 here is CSARGEYGYTF. In DNA, the CDR3 is TGCAGCGCCAGGGGAGAATATGGCTACACCTTC.

The chain links TRBV13 to TRBJ2-7, with D possibly TRBD2 on 5 matching bases. Germline V lookup: CDR1 PRHDT, CDR2 FYEKMQ (reference sequence). This CDR3 comprises 13 residues. V lost 5 bases, J lost 5 bases, and 13 bases lay in between. The CDR3 here is CASSPDSKHEQYF. DNA of the CDR3: TGTGCCAGCAGCCCGGACTCTAAACACGAGCAGTACTTC.

This sequence joins TRBV6-1 and TRBJ2-7, with 9 bases lining up with TRBD1. Germline CDR1 is MNHNS and CDR2 is SASEGT. Trimming removed 6 bases from V and 2 bases from J; junction bases left unmatched: 5. The CDR3 length is 14 residues. The CDR3 reads CASRGTGNTYEQYF. The CDR3 bases are TGTGCCAGCAGGGGGACAGGGAATACCTACGAGCAGTACTTC.

Here the CDR3 DNA reads TGCGCCAGCACCCTATGGGCAGCCAATAGTTACAATGAGCAGTTCTTC. This translates into CASTLWAANSYNEQFF. V gene TRBV5-1 combines with J gene TRBJ2-1, with unresolved D. The germline V and J ends were trimmed by 6 bases and 4 bases, with 20 bases remaining between them. Per the germline V gene, CDR1 is SGHRS and CDR2 is YFSETQ. The CDR3 runs 16 residues.

This chain joins TRBV11-2 and TRBJ1-3; 10 positions match TRBD1. This CDR3 has 17 amino acids. The germline V gene has CDR1 SGHAT and CDR2 FQNNGV. With V trimmed by 5 bases and J by 0 bases, 7 bases remained unmatched. The CDR3 loop is CASSPRDRGFSGNTIYF. The CDR3 bases are TGTGCCAGCAGCCCCCGGGACAGGGGATTCTCTGGAAACACCATATATTTT.

This rearrangement joins TRBV5-8 to TRBJ2-7, with D perhaps matching TRBD2 (6 bases). Germline loops: CDR1 SGHTS, CDR2 YDEGEE. V was cut by 3 bases and J by 2 bases, with 12 bases left in between. The CDR3 runs to 14 residues. The CDR3, as DNA: TGTGCCAGCAGCTCATGGGACTTTACCTACGAGCAGTACTTC. Translated: CASSSWDFTYEQYF.

The genes are TRBV7-2 and TRBJ1-2, with TRBD1 identical over 7 bases. The junction had 6 bases not matched to a gene; V was cut back by 4 bases and J by 7 bases. CDR1 is SGHTA and CDR2 is FQGNSA in the germline V gene. The CDR3 is made up of 13 amino acids. The CDR3 DNA reads TGTGCCAGCAGCTCACTAACAGGGGCTGGCTACACCTTC. Its protein product is CASSSLTGAGYTF.

The rearrangement joins TRBV7-6 to TRBJ2-7; D possibly corresponds to TRBD1 (5 bases). The V end lost 1 base, the J end lost 2 bases, and 12 bases lay between the germline ends. The CDR3 has 15 residues. Germline values: CDR1 SGHVS, CDR2 FNYEAQ. The CDR3 DNA reads as TGTGCCAGCAGCTTAGGGATGGGGCTAGCCTACGAGCAGTACTTC. Its translation: CASSLGMGLAYEQYF.

The chain is built from TRBV13 and TRBJ2-3; 10 bases map to TRBD2. Losses at the gene ends were 1 base for V and 4 bases for J; bases not matched to a gene: 11. In germline, CDR1 is PRHDT, CDR2 FYEKMQ (reference sequence). This CDR3 spans 18 amino acids. The CDR3: CASSLEGSGGIVADTQYF. Here the CDR3 DNA reads TGTGCCAGCAGCTTAGAGGGTAGCGGGGGGATCGTCGCAGATACGCAGTATTTT. The variable domain in full, completed from reference TRBV13 and TRBJ2-3, reads AAGVIQSPRHLIKEKRETATLKCYPIPRHDTVYWYQQGPGQDPQFLISFYEKMQSDKGSIPDRFSAQQFSDYHSELNMSSLELGDSALYFCASSLEGSGGIVADTQYFGPGTRLTVL.

The sample holds a few counts of this clone. The chain employs TRBV7-2 and TRBJ2-7, with D perhaps matching TRBD2 (6 bases). The ends were cut back, 4 bases at V and 0 bases at J, with 7 bases in the middle. The CDR3 runs to 13 residues. Germline V gene lookup returns CDR1 SGHTA and CDR2 FQGNSA. CDR3 region: CASSSDYSYEQYF. The CDR3 DNA reads TGTGCCAGCAGCTCGGACTACTCCTACGAGCAGTACTTC.

The chain combines TRBV5-6 with TRBJ2-7; 10 nucleotides line up with TRBD2. The junction had 6 bases not matched to a gene; V was cut back by 4 bases and J by 5 bases. Per germline, CDR1 SGHDT and CDR2 YYEEEE. The CDR3 consists of 14 residues. CDR3 sequence reads: CASSRAGLADEQYF. The CDR3 DNA reads TGTGCCAGCAGCAGGGCAGGACTAGCGGACGAGCAGTACTTC. Filled out from reference TRBV5-6 and TRBJ2-7, the complete variable domain reads DAGVTQSPTHLIKTRGQQVTLRCSPKSGHDTVSWYQQALGQGPQFIFQYYEEEERQRGNFPDRFSGHQFPNYSSELNVNALLLGDSALYLCASSRAGLADEQYFGPGTRLTVT.

The chain couples TRBV9 to TRBJ1-1, with 7 bases that match TRBD1. This CDR3 spans 15 amino acids. Germline V gene lookup returns CDR1 SGDLS and CDR2 YYNGEE. V was clipped by 2 bases and J by 0 bases; unmatched bases: 4. The CDR3 nucleotides are TGTGCCAGCAGCGTCTCCGGGACAGTGAACACTGAAGCTTTCTTT. This gives the protein CASSVSGTVNTEAFF.

This clone was counted only a few times. J is TRBJ1-2 and V is TRBV7-9, with TRBD1 matching over 9 bases. The junction had 6 bases not matched to a gene; V was cut back by 4 bases and J by 6 bases. The CDR3 is 14 amino acids. The germline V gene has CDR1 SEHNR and CDR2 FQNEAQ (reference sequence). The CDR3 nucleotides read TGTGCCAGCAGCTCACAGGACAGGGGTCATGGCTACACCTTC. Encoded protein: CASSSQDRGHGYTF.

The J gene is TRBJ2-3, the V gene TRBV6-5; 13 nucleotides align to TRBD2. Germline lookup yields CDR1 MNHEY and CDR2 SVGAGI. V lost 2 bases to trimming and J lost 6 bases; unmatched junction nucleotides: 5. The length of the CDR3 is 16 residues. This CDR3 is CASSYGLAGAADTQYF. The CDR3, as DNA: TGTGCCAGCAGTTACGGACTAGCGGGGGCCGCGGATACGCAGTATTTT.

The chain joins TRBV9 to TRBJ2-2; TRBD2 is a possible D gene (5 bases). CDR1 and CDR2 (germline): SGDLS, YYNGEE. The CDR3 covers 13 residues. The V and J ends lost 3 bases and 8 bases respectively, with 11 bases between them. The CDR3 is CASSGGLGGELFF. CDR3 nucleotides: TGTGCCAGCAGCGGAGGGCTAGGAGGGGAGCTGTTTTTT.

V usage is TRBV7-8 and J usage is TRBJ2-5; no firm D call. The length of the CDR3 is 11 residues. The V end lost 4 bases, the J end lost 4 bases, and 4 bases lay between the germline ends. Per germline, CDR1 SGHVS and CDR2 FQNEAQ. CDR3: CASSSIETQYF. As DNA, the CDR3 is TGTGCCAGCAGCTCAATAGAGACCCAGTACTTC.

The chain is built from TRBV19 and TRBJ1-1, with D hard to call. Trimming cost V 4 bases and J 1 base, with 16 bases left between them. The CDR3 is 16 amino acids. In germline, CDR1 is LNHDA, CDR2 SQIVND (reference sequence). CDR3 nucleotides: TGTGCCAGTAGTACCGATTGGAGGCAGCGGAACACTGAAGCTTTCTTT. Translating gives CASSTDWRQRNTEAFF.

This rearrangement joins TRBV6-5 to TRBJ1-1; D is ambiguous. The CDR3 has 13 residues. V lost 8 bases and J 1 base, leaving 11 bases between the germline ends. Germline V CDR1 and CDR2: MNHEY, SVGAGI. CDR3: CASHPEGNTEAFF. The CDR3 nucleotides are TGTGCCAGCCACCCGGAGGGGAACACTGAAGCTTTCTTT.

This chain links TRBV10-3 with TRBJ1-2, with TRBD1 matching over 8 bases. The V gene end was trimmed by 0 bases and the J gene end by 7 bases; junction bases not matched to a gene: 7. The CDR3 spans 15 residues. Germline CDR1 and CDR2: ENHRY and SYGVKD. CDR3 sequence (DNA): TGTGCCATCAGTGAGTCGACGACAGGGGTCGCTGGCTACACCTTC. Its translation is CAISESTTGVAGYTF.

This chain links TRBV2 with TRBJ1-2; 12 bases line up with TRBD1. CDR1 and CDR2 (germline): SNHLY, FYNNEI. This CDR3 has 17 amino acids. Trimming cost V 2 bases and J 6 bases; bases outside gene matches: 10. For the CDR3, the DNA is TGTGCCAGCAGTGAATCAAGGGCCGGGACAGGGGGCGATGGCTACACCTTC. Translation gives CASSESRAGTGGDGYTF.

This sequence joins TRBV15 and TRBJ1-5; TRBD1 aligns across 12 bases. V was pared by 7 bases and J by 1 base, with 2 bases of the junction left unmatched. The CDR3 contains 15 residues. Germline assignment: CDR1 LNHNV and CDR2 YYDKDF (reference sequence). The CDR3 DNA reads TGTGCCACCACGGGACAGGGGGCCAGCAATCAGCCCCAGCATTTT. This sequence encodes CATTGQGASNQPQHF. Full variable domain (missing parts from reference TRBV15 and TRBJ1-5): DAMVIQNPRYQVTQFGKPVTLSCSQTLNHNVMYWYQQKSSQAPKLLFHYYDKDFNNEADTPDNFQSRRPNTSFCFLDIRSPGLGDTAMYLCATTGQGASNQPQHFGDGTRLSIL.

The chain combines TRBV6-5 with TRBJ2-4; D perhaps matches TRBD1 (6 bases). Trimming cost V 7 bases and J 15 bases, with 25 bases left between them. CDR1 is MNHEY and CDR2 is SVGAGI in the germline V gene. The CDR3 is 14 residues long. CDR3 DNA sequence: TGTGCCAGCACTCTGAGGGCCCCACAGGGAGTCTGGTACTTC. It specifies CASTLRAPQGVWYF.

The chain recombines TRBV2 with TRBJ1-5; 7 bases are a match to TRBD1. Looked up from germline, CDR1 is SNHLY and CDR2 is FYNNEI. The V gene end was trimmed by 7 bases and the J gene end by 3 bases; junction bases not matched to a gene: 3. This CDR3 has 13 residues. The CDR3 sequence: CASKGTVNQPQHF. CDR3 nucleotide sequence: TGTGCCAGCAAGGGGACAGTCAATCAGCCCCAGCATTTT.

The chain carries TRBV5-6 and TRBJ2-3, with a possible D match to TRBD2 (5 bases). Germline V CDR1 and CDR2: SGHDT, YYEEEE. This CDR3 has 14 amino acids. V was pared by 4 bases and J by 3 bases, with 12 bases between. The CDR3 DNA reads as TGTGCCAGCAGCCCCCAGAGGGTTACAGATACGCAGTATTTT. Translating it yields CASSPQRVTDTQYF.

The gene calls are TRBV19 and TRBJ2-2; TRBD1 is a possible D gene (5 bases). CDR1 LNHDA and CDR2 SQIVND come from the germline V gene (reference sequence). The CDR3 loop spans 14 amino acids. V lost 7 bases and J lost 3, with 12 bases in between. As DNA, the CDR3 is TGTGCCAGTAAGGGGAACTCGGACACCGGGGAGCTGTTTTTT. Its protein is CASKGNSDTGELFF.

The J gene is TRBJ1-2, the V gene TRBV12-2; TRBD1, the D gene given by the table, was not confirmed from the DNA. TRBV12-2 is termed a pseudogene. The CDR3 loop spans 17 amino acids. The CDR3 region has the DNA TGTGCAAGTCGCTTACAATGCCGGGACAGGGGGCCTCAGGGCTACACCTTC. Its protein product is CASRLQCRDRGPQGYTF.

The V and J genes are TRBV2 and TRBJ2-7; the match to TRBD2 covers 11 bases. The CDR3 covers 17 residues. From germline, CDR1 is SNHLY and CDR2 FYNNEI. J lost 5 bases, V lost 6 bases, and 15 bases had no gene match. CDR3 protein: CASRVTSGGGARHEQYF. The CDR3 DNA reads TGTGCCAGCAGGGTTACTAGCGGGGGAGGCGCTCGCCACGAGCAGTACTTC.

This chain uses TRBV4-1 with TRBJ2-3; 8 nucleotides line up with TRBD2. The CDR3 sequence is 16 residues long. V lost 3 bases to trimming and J lost 5 bases; unmatched junction nucleotides: 10. Germline V gene lookup returns CDR1 MGHRA and CDR2 YSYEKL. CDR3 protein: CASSHPRAGVKDTQYF. In nucleotides, the CDR3 is TGCGCCAGCAGCCACCCAAGAGCGGGGGTGAAAGATACGCAGTATTTT.

The rearrangement uses TRBV15 and TRBJ2-1; no definite D call. Deletions cut 2 bases from V and 4 bases from J, with 6 bases between. Germline CDR1 LNHNV, CDR2 YYDKDF (reference sequence). The CDR3 runs to 13 residues. The CDR3 bases are TGTGCCACCAGCAGACGCGGTTACAATGAGCAGTTCTTC. Amino acid sequence: CATSRRGYNEQFF.